This TCR beta chain emerged from a study of shared clonotypes between healthy human individuals. In the original workflow: Without quality scores, immunoSEQ junctional reads could not be filtered like full-length reads. Only in-frame clones appear in the TCRdb table, and some are missing; sequencing was by immunoSEQ multiplex PCR. V and J calls and clone size are given by that table; D and trimming were obtained from the DNA. This sample has roughly 1.4 million clones, with less than 99% found just once. Researchers partitioned CD4+ cells into CD45RA+ naive and CD45RA-negative memory subsets. V trimming: 2 bases; J trimming: 3 bases; junction bases outside the gene matches: 1. Germline V gene lookup returns CDR1 SGHAT and CDR2 FQNNGV. The CDR3 contains 14 residues.

Sequencing input: naive CD4+ T cells sorted from blood. Subset specified: CD45RA+ positively selected. This TCR came from a man aged 30 to 39 in good health. The V and J genes are TRBV11-2 and TRBJ1-5, with 7 bases fitting TRBD1. CDR3 DNA sequence: TGTGCCAGCAGCTTAACAGGGGTCAATCAGCCCCAGCATTTT. Translating it yields CASSLTGVNQPQHF.